This record concerns one TCR beta chain sequence. What antigen it recognizes has not been identified. Base qualities are not provided; no much larger clone lies one nucleotide away. This sample is part of a study of PD-1 blockade in classical Hodgkin lymphoma (dated by TCRdb to the early 2020s). Regarding the study in general: A peripheral blood immune signature of response to PD-1 blockade in classical Hodgkin lymphoma was defined using TCR beta sequencing and CyTOF.

The time point label of this sample denotes: newly diagnosed, previously untreated cHL patient sample. PBMCs from patients with newly diagnosed, previously untreated classical Hodgkin lymphoma were sequenced as a comparison group for the relapsed/refractory trial patients. Peripheral blood was collected in 8 mL Vacutainer Cell Preparation Tubes, from which PBMCs were isolated by centrifugation and then cryopreserved. The Qiagen DNeasy kit was used to extract genomic DNA from unsorted PBMCs and from the negatively selected CD4+ and CD8+ fractions. Amplification of TCR beta CDR3 regions was done by immunoSEQ multiplex PCR with primers that anneal to V and J segments. A synthetic immune receptor repertoire was used to minimize amplification bias, and any residual bias was removed computationally once sequencing was done. Processing in the source paper ran as follows. Custom Python scripts were used to quantify repertoire diversity as the Shannon entropy index. The unsorted, CD4+ and CD8+ repertoires were each analyzed separately, with the exception of combined analyses, where CD4+ and CD8+ sequences were merged in silico. This immuneACCESS table, as held by TCRdb, lists in-frame sequences with V and J called but not all clones. Of the missing ones, under half trace to an unresolved V gene in checked studies; the others have no known cause. The DNA was the basis for D and trimming; V, J and clone size are from that table. The sample profile shows 70,000 or so clones; 93% of them were found once. The biggest ten clones account for about 2.5% of the sample.

Cut back by 1 base and 0 bases, the V and J ends lie 3 bases apart. The germline V gene yields SGHVS for CDR1 and FNYEAQ for CDR2. Including the terminal cysteine and phenylalanine, the CDR3 comprises 13 residues. The read is trimmed to its CDR3 DNA, 39 bases read in frame from base 1. What the research found in general, with its limitations: Newly diagnosed patients were reported to have lower baseline TCR diversity than healthy donors, and relapsed/refractory patients were reported to have lower baseline TCR diversity still. Only a single clinical trial cohort was studied, and what caused the repertoire differences, possibly disease activity or prior therapy, remained undefined.

The rearranged segments are TRBV7-6 and TRBJ2-5, with an unclear D gene assignment. What was sequenced was peripheral blood mononuclear cells (PBMCs). This TCR was recovered from a human donor with classical Hodgkin lymphoma. The sequence in DNA is TGTGCCAGCAGCTTAGGACACCAAGAGACCCAGTACTTC. It encodes CASSLGHQETQYF.